The rows below give T cell receptor beta chains drawn from one sample of a study of vaccination and CD4 T cells after COVID-19. TCRdb ran MiXCR on the PCR reads and lists one entry per CDR3 protein. The sample shows roughly 10,000 distinct CDR3 sequences, roughly 26% of them seen only once. Their specific antigens are unknown. This sample comprised CD4+ T cells from blood, cultured in vitro, obtained after SARS-CoV-2 vaccination. Receptor source: a human donor who had recovered from COVID-19. The CDR3 runs from the conserved cysteine through the conserved F or W. D genes are given only for firm matches. Not all rows give a size; the values are once, few, many and, for expanded clones, a class.

j_gene: TRBJ2-1; v_gene: TRBV18; abundance: -; d_gene: -; CDR3nt: TGTGCCAGCTCACCTAGTAGCGCCTACTACAATGAGCAGTTCTTC; CDR3aa: CASSPSSAYYNEQFF
j_gene: TRBJ2-1; v_gene: TRBV7-2; abundance: few; d_gene: -; CDR3nt: TGTGCCAGCATTTCTAGCGTGAGCTCCTACAATGAGCAGTTCTTC; CDR3aa: CASISSVSSYNEQFF
j_gene: TRBJ1-1; v_gene: TRBV20-1; abundance: -; d_gene: -; CDR3nt: TGCAGTGCTTCCAGGGCAGAATGGACTGAAGCTTTCTTT; CDR3aa: CSASRAEWTEAFF
j_gene: TRBJ2-1; v_gene: TRBV6-4; abundance: -; d_gene: -; CDR3nt: TGTGCCAGCAGCGCCGGGACGGGCTACAATGAGCAGTTCTTC; CDR3aa: CASSAGTGYNEQFF
j_gene: TRBJ2-6; v_gene: TRBV20-1; abundance: few; d_gene: -; CDR3nt: TGCAGTGCCGTCTCGGTCTCTCTCGGGGCCAACGTCCTGACTTTC; CDR3aa: CSAVSVSLGANVLTF
j_gene: TRBJ1-5; v_gene: TRBV2; abundance: -; d_gene: -; CDR3nt: TGTGCCAGCAGTGAGTGGAACCCCAATCAGCCCCAGCATTTT; CDR3aa: CASSEWNPNQPQHF
j_gene: TRBJ2-5; v_gene: TRBV19; abundance: few; d_gene: TRBD2; CDR3nt: TGTGCCAGTAGTCTCCGGGGGGGTGTAGAGACCCAGTACTTC; CDR3aa: CASSLRGGVETQYF
j_gene: TRBJ2-3; v_gene: TRBV20-1; abundance: -; d_gene: -; CDR3nt: TGCAGTGCCCTGAGGCCAGCCACAGATACGCAGTATTTT; CDR3aa: CSALRPATDTQYF
j_gene: TRBJ2-2; v_gene: TRBV7-9; abundance: -; d_gene: -; CDR3nt: TGTGCCAGCAGCCCCAGAGGCAGGGTCACCGGGGAGCTGTTTTTT; CDR3aa: CASSPRGRVTGELFF
j_gene: TRBJ1-5; v_gene: TRBV6-5; abundance: -; d_gene: -; CDR3nt: TGTGCCAGCAGTTCCTCTGGGACGGTGACCTCGCCCCAGCATTTT; CDR3aa: CASSSSGTVTSPQHF
j_gene: TRBJ2-1; v_gene: TRBV5-1; abundance: -; d_gene: -; CDR3nt: TGCGCCAGCAGCTTGCAAGGGGGCTCCTACAATGAGCAGTTCTTC; CDR3aa: CASSLQGGSYNEQFF
j_gene: TRBJ2-1; v_gene: TRBV6-2/TRBV6-3; abundance: -; d_gene: -; CDR3nt: TGTGCCTCTCTGGAGAGGGAGGTCAATGAGCAGTTCTTC; CDR3aa: CASLEREVNEQFF
j_gene: TRBJ1-1; v_gene: TRBV6-1; abundance: once; d_gene: -; CDR3nt: TGTGCCAGCAGTGGGGGACCTTGGAACACTGAAGCTTTCTTT; CDR3aa: CASSGGPWNTEAFF
j_gene: TRBJ2-7; v_gene: TRBV20-1; abundance: -; d_gene: -; CDR3nt: TGCAGTGCTAGACCTGGACCTCAACTATCGTCTGTGAGATGGGCCACCTACGAGCAGTACTTC; CDR3aa: CSARPGPQLSSVRWATYEQYF
j_gene: TRBJ2-7; v_gene: TRBV6-1; abundance: medium-sized; d_gene: -; CDR3nt: TGTGCCAGCAGCTCACACAGGTTGGGCGAGCAGTACTTC; CDR3aa: CASSSHRLGEQYF
j_gene: TRBJ2-7; v_gene: TRBV20-1; abundance: few; d_gene: TRBD2; CDR3nt: TGCAGTGCTAGAGATATAATAGCGGGGGCCTACGAGCAGTACTTC; CDR3aa: CSARDIIAGAYEQYF
j_gene: TRBJ2-1; v_gene: TRBV6-1; abundance: few; d_gene: TRBD2; CDR3nt: TGTGCCAGCAGAGCCGGGACTAGCGGGTGGGATGAGCAGTTCTTC; CDR3aa: CASRAGTSGWDEQFF
j_gene: TRBJ2-7; v_gene: TRBV4-1; abundance: -; d_gene: TRBD1; CDR3nt: TGCGCCAGCAGCCAAGAATGGACAGGGCCATACGAGCAGTACTTC; CDR3aa: CASSQEWTGPYEQYF
j_gene: TRBJ2-7; v_gene: TRBV6-5; abundance: few; d_gene: -; CDR3nt: TGTGCCAGCAGTTACTCAGGCAAATACTACGAGCAGTACTTC; CDR3aa: CASSYSGKYYEQYF
j_gene: TRBJ1-5; v_gene: TRBV28; abundance: -; d_gene: -; CDR3nt: TGTGCCAGCAGGGGAGGGCATAGCAATCAGCCCCAGCATTTT; CDR3aa: CASRGGHSNQPQHF
j_gene: TRBJ1-2; v_gene: TRBV7-2; abundance: medium-sized; d_gene: -; CDR3nt: TGTGCCAGCAGCTTAGACGGACGGGTAGCTAACTATGGCTACACCTTC; CDR3aa: CASSLDGRVANYGYTF
j_gene: TRBJ2-7; v_gene: TRBV6-5; abundance: -; d_gene: TRBD1; CDR3nt: TGTGCCAGCAGTTACTCCGACAGGGGGAGCCACGAGCAGTACTTC; CDR3aa: CASSYSDRGSHEQYF
j_gene: TRBJ2-5; v_gene: TRBV28; abundance: medium-sized; d_gene: -; CDR3nt: TGTGCCAGCCACCTAGGGCGGGTTGGAGAGACCCAGTACTTC; CDR3aa: CASHLGRVGETQYF
j_gene: TRBJ1-5; v_gene: TRBV24-1; abundance: few; d_gene: -; CDR3nt: TGTGCCACCAGTGATTTCCGGACAGCCTGTGATCGGCCCCAGCATTTT; CDR3aa: CATSDFRTACDRPQHF
j_gene: TRBJ1-2; v_gene: TRBV7-2; abundance: few; d_gene: TRBD1; CDR3nt: TGTGCCAGCAGCTCGGTCCCGGGACAGGGAAACTATGGCTACACCTTC; CDR3aa: CASSSVPGQGNYGYTF
j_gene: TRBJ2-1; v_gene: TRBV28; abundance: few; d_gene: TRBD1; CDR3nt: TGTGCCACAGGACAGGGGCAGGCGACACCCTACAATGAGCAGTTCTTC; CDR3aa: CATGQGQATPYNEQFF
j_gene: TRBJ1-1; v_gene: TRBV10-1; abundance: -; d_gene: -; CDR3nt: TGCGCCAGCAATAGACGTGACACTGAAGCTTTCTTT; CDR3aa: CASNRRDTEAFF
j_gene: TRBJ2-1; v_gene: TRBV20-1; abundance: few; d_gene: TRBD1; CDR3nt: TGCAGTGCCCATTCGACAGGGGCATACAATGAGCAGTTCTTC; CDR3aa: CSAHSTGAYNEQFF
j_gene: TRBJ2-3; v_gene: TRBV29-1; abundance: once; d_gene: -; CDR3nt: TGCAGCGCCGGAGGGGCAGTCCGGGGAGATACGCAGTATTTT; CDR3aa: CSAGGAVRGDTQYF
j_gene: TRBJ2-7; v_gene: TRBV11-3; abundance: -; d_gene: -; CDR3nt: TGTGCCAGCAGCTTGGAAGGGATCTCCTACGAGCAGTACTTC; CDR3aa: CASSLEGISYEQYF
j_gene: TRBJ1-6; v_gene: TRBV28; abundance: medium-sized; d_gene: TRBD1; CDR3nt: TGTGCCAGCACGACAGGGGTTGGTTCACCCCTCCACTTT; CDR3aa: CASTTGVGSPLHF
j_gene: TRBJ2-7; v_gene: TRBV6-1; abundance: few; d_gene: TRBD1; CDR3nt: TGTGCCAGCAGCCTCGGGACAGGGGTGCAGTACTTC; CDR3aa: CASSLGTGVQYF
j_gene: TRBJ2-5; v_gene: TRBV6-2/TRBV6-3; abundance: -; d_gene: -; CDR3nt: TGTGCCAGCAGTTACTCTAGCGGAACCCTCCAAGAGACCCAGTACTTC; CDR3aa: CASSYSSGTLQETQYF
j_gene: TRBJ2-7; v_gene: TRBV6-1; abundance: -; d_gene: TRBD1; CDR3nt: TGTGCCAGCAGTCCCGACAGGGGCGAGCAGTACTTC; CDR3aa: CASSPDRGEQYF
j_gene: TRBJ2-6; v_gene: TRBV5-1; abundance: -; d_gene: -; CDR3nt: TGCGCCAGTGCTGGGGCCAACGTCCTGACTTTC; CDR3aa: CASAGANVLTF
j_gene: TRBJ1-1; v_gene: TRBV19; abundance: once; d_gene: -; CDR3nt: TGTGCCAGTACCCATCTAGTGACAGCGAACACTGAAGCTTTCTTT; CDR3aa: CASTHLVTANTEAFF
j_gene: TRBJ2-7; v_gene: TRBV6-1; abundance: -; d_gene: -; CDR3nt: TGTGCCAGCAGTGTCCCGGTGACCTTTGTGCAGTACTTC; CDR3aa: CASSVPVTFVQYF